The TCR beta chain under discussion was sequenced for a study of cytomegalovirus exposure and HLA in healthy donors (dated by TCRdb to 2017 to 2019). Concerning the study at large: According to an earlier analysis of several hundred of the donors, about 179 million T cells yielded roughly 110 million unique TCR beta sequences and around 280 Gb of sequence data. An early release that covered fewer than 800 HLA-typed donors contained about 300 gigabases of sequencing data and 80 million or so unique TCR sequences. Of the roughly 390 genotyped donors, less than 85% were placed in the genetic ancestry cluster associated with self-reported Caucasian donors. The aim of the study was to test whether cataloging public T cell receptors could identify signatures of past pathogen exposure. The study used immunosequencing to profile the T cell repertoires of 600 to 850 subjects and linked those repertoires to cytomegalovirus serostatus. Along with the approximately 650-subject first cohort, a separate validation cohort of roughly 110 different subjects was used. High-throughput TCR immunosequencing, statistical association of individual TCRs with disease status, and machine learning were combined to predict cytomegalovirus infection status. A later analysis re-analyzed previously published TCR beta repertoires from hundreds of donors and added high-resolution HLA genotyping to study TCR occurrence patterns. The later analysis used no new phenotypic data to find candidate immune exposures, relying instead on TCR beta sequences and their occurrence across donors. In an earlier analysis of a few hundred of the donors, high-throughput TCR beta sequencing was used to judge whether each TCR beta V gene segment behaved as functional or pseudogenic. Alongside the repertoire data, information on donor age, sex, ethnicity and CMV serostatus was compiled. In a later genetic analysis, genome-wide SNP genotypes for about 55% of the roughly 700 donors were used, and that subset was treated as a discovery cohort. Every repertoire in the discovery cohort had been generated on one and the same sequencing platform. Both class I and class II loci were covered by HLA typing, at four-digit resolution. Typing coverage varied by locus: about 629-630 donors for A, B, C, DRB1 and DQB1; roughly 500 for DQA1; about 570 for DPA1; approximately 490 for DPB1. Because of strong linkage in the cohort, roughly five DR-DQ haplotypes were treated as single units for association and clustering. Among roughly 400 genotyped donors of the cohort, an average of about 240,000 unique TCR beta nucleotide sequences was sequenced per donor, of which about 18% were non-productive.

General findings and caveats noted by the study authors: In a later analysis, TCR association rates were found to vary across HLA loci, with the most associated TCRs seen for DRB1 alleles and the fewest for HLA-C alleles. The cohort was sequenced for TCR beta chains only, and without alpha or paired-chain data the features that could be detected were limited. A further reported finding was that TCR beta sequences accurately predicted the HLA-A and HLA-B alleles for most subjects in the first cohort. According to a later analysis, parvovirus B19, influenza, CMV and Epstein-Barr virus appeared linked to several top co-occurrence clusters. Presence/absence analyses assumed roughly uniform sequencing depth across donors, an assumption that may not hold. Correlated functional status among segregating V segments might reflect linkage disequilibrium, but an unknown experimental factor could not be ruled out. The study listed 164 TCR beta chains as associated with cytomegalovirus. It was suggested by the authors that the approach could potentially be generalized to other disease states and immunological phenotypes. In vitro tests confirmed that a few of the cytomegalovirus-associated TCR beta chains recognize cytomegalovirus antigens. A later analysis found that most CMV-associated TCR beta chains appeared HLA-restricted, with HLA associations seemingly driven largely by CMV exposure. When HLA alleles, especially DR and DQ, strongly co-occurred, TCR associations were difficult to assign to individual alleles. In a later analysis, over 15,000 TCR beta sequences were associated with specific HLA alleles at a false discovery rate of 0.05. While some public TCRs were present in many individuals, most TCR sequences turned up only very rarely across donors. Cytomegalovirus status was reported to be diagnosed by the classifier with high specificity and sensitivity in both the original and validation cohorts. Broadly in line with IMGT annotations, most TCR beta V segments showed up in productive rearrangements about 90% or about 30% of the time in an earlier analysis of several hundred of the donors. A cluster of highly shared sequence variants was judged likely to be a technical artifact of the sequencing pipeline. Compared with equally common non-associated chains, HLA-associated TCR beta chains in a later analysis were more clonally expanded and had lower generation probabilities. Because HLA typing was missing for some donors at each locus, association tests included only the typed subset. Some IMGT-functional V segments, including TRBV6-2 and TRBV6-3, could not be distinguished by the 87-base-pair reads and were therefore excluded. CMV serostatus was the only immune exposure information available for the cohort. The earlier analysis of fewer than 750 of the donors excluded roughly 17 rarely observed V segments, including chromosome 9 orphons, because counts were too low. In a later genetic analysis, a missense DCLRE1C variant was associated with V-gene and J-gene trimming of TCR beta chains, and the association was replicated in an independent cohort. In a later genetic analysis, fewer N-insertions in productive TCRs were reported among donors in an Asian-associated ancestry cluster than the roughly 710-donor mean.

A few counts support this clone. Its antigen is unknown. Base-call qualities are not available, and no considerably larger clone is one nucleotide away. The germline V gene supplies CDR1 SGHTS and CDR2 YDEGEE. The junction shows trimming of 6 bases on V and 7 bases on J, plus 13 bases between the germline ends. From the cysteine through the phenylalanine, the CDR3 covers 12 amino acids. Just CDR3 DNA is preserved here, 36 bases in frame from base 1. The cohort was made up of about 610 healthy bone marrow donors. At the time of sampling, all cohort members were nominally healthy, though unrecorded immune exposures were likely present. The donor was CMV seronegative and was included in the group of hundreds of seronegative cohort members. A peripheral blood sample was provided by each donor, and peripheral blood mononuclear cells were used for TCR beta sequencing. The Qiagen DNeasy Blood Extraction Kit was used to extract genomic DNA from the blood cell samples.

To prepare the library, the immunoSEQ multiplex PCR assay was applied. A mixture of 60 forward primers for TCR Vbeta segments and 13 reverse primers for TCR Jbeta segments was used in the multiplex PCR. The CDR3 region of rearranged TCR beta genes was amplified from genomic DNA with a multiplex PCR assay. The Illumina HiSeq System was used to sequence the amplified TCR beta libraries as 87-base-pair reads. From the authors' description of their analysis: A later analysis counted some 74 million unique TCR beta chains across the approximately 700 repertoires, and 9.5 million to 11 million of these chains were shared by at least two donors. Raw reads were error-corrected and collapsed into unique sequences with a nearest-neighbor algorithm that merged closely related sequences to remove PCR and sequencing errors. V, D and J gene segments were assigned by aligning CDR3 sequences to IMGT reference sequences. For a sequence to be retained, at least a six-nucleotide match to both a V gene segment and a J gene segment was required. A rearrangement was called productive if the CDR3 had no stop codons and remained in frame with V and J, and every other rearrangement was called non-productive. CDR3 was defined according to IMGT convention as the region running from the second conserved V-encoded cysteine to the conserved J-encoded phenylalanine. In an earlier analysis of 587 of the donors, sequences lacking an unambiguous match to a single V gene segment were excluded. An earlier analysis of just under 600 of the donors called V segments functional above 56.7% productive rearrangements and segregating when the between-donor standard deviation exceeded 5%. A statistical classification framework was built to diagnose cytomegalovirus status from the catalog of TCR beta chain sequences. A later analysis assigned V and J genes by comparing TCR nucleotide sequences with IMGT/GENE-DB human TR gene sequences. In a later analysis, CDR3 sequences and most-parsimonious VDJ recombination scenarios were assigned using the TCRdist pipeline. In a later analysis, every TCR beta chain was defined by the combination of its CDR3 amino acid sequence and its V-gene family, and reads without a unique V-gene family were dropped. To address suspected cross-contamination and a sequencing artifact, a later analysis removed several hundred highly shared, low-generation-probability nucleotide sequences. In a later analysis, a clonal expansion index was calculated for each public chain from normalized within-repertoire ranks of inferred template counts. In a later analysis, generation probabilities were computed using a VDJ recombination model fitted to out-of-frame rearrangements, and the results were checked against IGoR. A later analysis scored TCR-TCR, TCR-HLA and TCR-CMV co-occurrence with hypergeometric tests, applying a repertoire-size bias correction to TCR pairs. To estimate false discovery rates, a later analysis permuted the HLA or CMV assignments 20 times. In a later analysis, co-occurring TCRs were grouped using DBSCAN, with TCRdist sequence similarity added in when clustering inside HLA-allele-positive subsets. Co-occurrence clustering excluded repertoires with fewer than 30,000 or more than 120,000 public chains, plus five with anomalous nucleotide sharing. TCRdb limited this immuneACCESS table to in-frame rearrangements with V and J called. A share of clones is missing; checked studies link under half to unresolved V genes, and the rest is unexplained. V, J and clone size were drawn from that table, and D and trimming were deduced from the DNA. The sample includes roughly 190,000 clones, with over 75% observed a single time. The ten largest make up around 4% of the sample.

The chain is assembled from TRBV5-8 and TRBJ2-5; the D gene remains uncertain. The receptor's source is a man over 45 in good health and CMV-seronegative. Sequenced: PBMCs. The nucleotides read TGTGCCAGCACTCGCCAGGTGGGGACCCAGTACTTC. Translated, this is CASTRQVGTQYF.